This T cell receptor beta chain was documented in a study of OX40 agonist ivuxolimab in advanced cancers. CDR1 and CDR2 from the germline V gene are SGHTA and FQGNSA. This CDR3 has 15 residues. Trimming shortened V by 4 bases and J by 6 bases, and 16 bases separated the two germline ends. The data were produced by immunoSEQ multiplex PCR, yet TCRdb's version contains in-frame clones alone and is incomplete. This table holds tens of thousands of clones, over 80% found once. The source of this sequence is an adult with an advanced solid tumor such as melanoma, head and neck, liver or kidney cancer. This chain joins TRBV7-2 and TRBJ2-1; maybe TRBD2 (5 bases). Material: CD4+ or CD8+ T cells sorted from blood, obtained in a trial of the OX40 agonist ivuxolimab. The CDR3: CASSSTSLVPNEQFF. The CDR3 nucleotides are TGTGCCAGCAGCTCCACCTCACTAGTCCCCAATGAGCAGTTCTTC.